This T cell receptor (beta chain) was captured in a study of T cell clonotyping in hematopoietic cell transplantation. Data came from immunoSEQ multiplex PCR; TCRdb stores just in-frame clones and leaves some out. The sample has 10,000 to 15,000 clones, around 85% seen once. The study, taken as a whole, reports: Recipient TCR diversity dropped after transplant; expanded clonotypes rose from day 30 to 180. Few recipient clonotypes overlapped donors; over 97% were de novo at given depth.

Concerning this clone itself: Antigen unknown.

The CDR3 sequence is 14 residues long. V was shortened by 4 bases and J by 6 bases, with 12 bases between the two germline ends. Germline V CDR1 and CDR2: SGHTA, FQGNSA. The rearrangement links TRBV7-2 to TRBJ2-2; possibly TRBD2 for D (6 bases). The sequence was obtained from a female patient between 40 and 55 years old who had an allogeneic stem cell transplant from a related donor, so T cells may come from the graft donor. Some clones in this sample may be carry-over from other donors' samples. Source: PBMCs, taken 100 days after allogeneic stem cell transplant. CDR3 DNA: TGTGCCAGCAGCTCACCCGGGACTCCCGGGGAGCTGTTTTTT. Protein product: CASSSPGTPGELFF.